Below, 28 T cell receptor beta chains from the same sample are listed, as sequenced in a study of blood T cell repertoires in COVID-19. Clones were read by immunoSEQ multiplex PCR, and TCRdb kept only the in-frame ones, dropping some. Seen here are 200,000 to 300,000 clones, about 87% observed once, and the top ten hold about 3.4%. The sample consisted of PBMCs or T cells enriched from blood (not recorded which). The source of these receptors is a woman aged 40 to 50 who had been exposed to COVID-19.

This rearrangement joins TRBV12-3 or TRBV12-4 to TRBJ1-1; D is ambiguous. This CDR3 has 13 residues. The V end lost 6 bases, the J end lost 0 bases, and 8 bases lay between the germline ends. CDR3 loop: CASRTTLNTEAFF. CDR3 sequence (DNA): TGTGCCAGCAGGACAACTTTGAACACTGAAGCTTTCTTT.

This clone was detected once. The chain links TRBV19 to TRBJ2-1, with TRBD2 matching 7 bases. This CDR3 is 9 amino acids long. The V gene end was trimmed by 10 bases and the J gene end by 15 bases; junction bases not matched to a gene: 6. CDR1 and CDR2 (germline): LNHDA, SQIVND (reference sequence). The CDR3 nucleotides are TGTGCCACGGAGGGAGGGGCGTTCTTC. As protein: CATEGGAFF.

This clone has a single count. The chain has TRBV19 and TRBJ1-6; 7 bases map to TRBD1. The ends lost 3 bases at V and 8 bases at J; junction bases unmatched: 4. Germline CDR1 LNHDA, CDR2 SQIVND (reference sequence). The CDR3 covers 14 residues. This CDR3 is CASSILGTDSPLHF. Here the CDR3 DNA reads TGTGCCAGTAGTATTTTAGGGACAGATTCACCCCTCCACTTT.

V usage is TRBV19 and J usage is TRBJ1-5; 7 nucleotides line up with TRBD1. Per germline, CDR1 LNHDA and CDR2 SQIVND (reference sequence). V dropped 3 bases and J dropped 4; count of bases not matched to a gene: 9. CDR3 length: 16 amino acids. CDR3 loop: CASSIWDSGRNQPQHF. The DNA for the CDR3 is TGTGCCAGTAGTATTTGGGACAGTGGAAGGAATCAGCCCCAGCATTTT.

The rearrangement links TRBV9 to TRBJ2-3; D is unresolved. V was pared by 4 bases and J by 0 bases, with 15 bases between. The CDR3 length is 16 residues. Germline CDR1 and CDR2: SGDLS and YYNGEE. DNA for the CDR3: TGTGCCAGCAGCCCCCAAGGTTTCGGGAGCACAGATACGCAGTATTTT. Its translation is CASSPQGFGSTDTQYF.

This clone was detected once. The chain carries TRBV11-3 and TRBJ1-1, with D hard to call. The germline V gene has CDR1 SGHNT and CDR2 YENEEA. CDR3 length equals 14 residues. With 1 base removed from V and 4 bases from J, the gap between germline ends came to 10 bases. CDR3 amino acids: CASSLVGFLTEAFF. In nucleotides, the CDR3 is TGTGCCAGCAGCTTAGTCGGTTTTCTCACTGAAGCTTTCTTT.

This chain uses TRBV4-1 with TRBJ2-1; 13 bases match TRBD2. Germline V gene lookup returns CDR1 MGHRA and CDR2 YSYEKL. This CDR3 has 17 amino acids. J gave up 9 bases and V 4 bases, and 12 bases lay outside the gene matches. CDR3 bases: TGCGCCAGCAGCCGGCAAAGGACTAGCGGGGGTTATAGTGAGCAGTTCTTC. Protein product: CASSRQRTSGGYSEQFF.

V gene TRBV7-2 combines with J gene TRBJ2-3, with a weak D call TRBD2 (6 bases). The CDR3 totals 13 residues. Trimming shortened V by 3 bases and J by 9 bases, and 13 bases separated the two germline ends. CDR1 and CDR2 (germline): SGHTA, FQGNSA. The CDR3 here is CASSFPSVRTQYF. As DNA, the CDR3 is TGTGCCAGCAGCTTTCCTAGCGTCCGGACGCAGTATTTT.

The V call is TRBV7-2, the J call TRBJ1-2; 9 bases align to TRBD1. In germline, CDR1 is SGHTA, CDR2 FQGNSA. This CDR3 region has 19 residues. The ends lost 0 bases at V and 1 base at J; junction bases unmatched: 12. The CDR3 here is CASSLARGQGFALNYGYTF. DNA of the CDR3: TGTGCCAGCAGCTTAGCGCGAGGACAGGGGTTCGCACTTAACTATGGCTACACCTTC.

For this clone: The sample carries other DNA sequences with the same CDR3. V is TRBV7-9 and J is TRBJ1-1; D is unclear. The CDR3 length is 14 residues. V gave up 2 bases and J gave up 3 bases, with 10 bases separating them. From germline, CDR1 is SEHNR and CDR2 FQNEAQ (reference sequence). CDR3 residues: CASSLTRRDTEAFF. The CDR3 region has the DNA TGTGCCAGCAGCTTAACGCGACGGGACACTGAAGCTTTCTTT.

This clone appeared once. The CDR3 sequence is CASRPGSSYEQYV. The CDR3 bases are TGTGCCAGCAGACCAGGGTCCTCCTACGAGCAGTACGTC. The chain is built from TRBV12-3 or TRBV12-4 and TRBJ2-7, with TRBD1 as a possible D gene (5 bases). V gave up 6 bases and J gave up 0 bases, with 9 bases separating them. There are 13 residues in the CDR3.

The V gene is TRBV7-3, the J gene TRBJ2-2; TRBD1 agrees at 7 bases. The CDR3 contains 13 residues. From germline, CDR1 is SGHTA and CDR2 FQGTGA. Trimming took 5 bases from V and 4 from J; bases not matched to a gene: 1. CDR3 sequence reads: CASSQGVTGELFF. The CDR3 region has the DNA TGTGCCAGCAGCCAGGGGGTCACCGGGGAGCTGTTTTTT.

V is TRBV5-1 and J is TRBJ1-4, with D possibly TRBD1 on 6 matching bases. Deletions cut 6 bases from V and 0 bases from J, with 12 bases between. The CDR3 spans 15 residues. Germline-derived CDR1 and CDR2 are SGHRS and YFSETQ. CDR3 nucleotide sequence: TGCGCCAGCAAGGTAGGGGGTGCAACTAATGAAAAACTGTTTTTT. It translates to CASKVGGATNEKLFF.

V and J are TRBV7-2 and TRBJ1-3, with TRBD1 matching 9 bases. The CDR3 loop spans 17 amino acids. CDR1 and CDR2 (germline): SGHTA, FQGNSA. The V segment lost 4 bases and the J segment 4 bases; nucleotides outside the gene matches: 11. The CDR3 here is CASSYSAGTGIGNTIYF. CDR3 DNA: TGTGCCAGCAGCTACTCTGCCGGGACAGGGATCGGAAACACCATATATTTT. Looking up the rest from reference TRBV7-2 and TRBJ1-3 gives the full variable domain: GAGVSQSPSNKVTEKGKDVELRCDPISGHTALYWYRQSLGQGLEFLIYFQGNSAPDKSGLPSDRFSAERTGGSVSTLTIQRTQQEDSAVYLCASSYSAGTGIGNTIYFGEGSWLTVV.

This chain uses TRBV4-1 with TRBJ1-2; D remains ambiguous. Trimming removed 0 bases at V and 3 bases at J, with 20 bases between. The CDR3 loop spans 18 amino acids. Germline lookup yields CDR1 MGHRA and CDR2 YSYEKL. CDR3 sequence: CASSQDRWEGGKDYGYTF. The CDR3 DNA reads as TGCGCCAGCAGCCAAGATCGTTGGGAAGGAGGCAAAGACTATGGCTACACCTTC.

J is TRBJ2-6 and V is TRBV6-5; D is unresolved. Trimming removed 5 bases from V and 4 bases from J, with 6 bases in between. The germline CDR1 and CDR2 sequences are MNHEY and SVGAGI. The CDR3 is 13 residues long. The CDR3 loop reads CASSLTGANVLTF. The CDR3 DNA sequence: TGTGCCAGCAGTCTAACCGGGGCCAACGTCCTGACTTTC.

V gene TRBV5-5 combines with J gene TRBJ2-5; the match to TRBD2 covers 8 bases. Germline values: CDR1 SGHKS, CDR2 YYEKEE (reference sequence). The CDR3 contains 17 residues. Losses at the gene ends were 2 bases for V and 2 bases for J; bases not matched to a gene: 11. The CDR3 loop reads CASSFSGGTSGQETQYF. CDR3 sequence (DNA): TGTGCCAGCAGCTTTTCCGGGGGAACTAGCGGACAAGAGACCCAGTACTTC. The whole variable domain, remainder taken from reference TRBV5-5 and TRBJ2-5, is DAGVTQSPTHLIKTRGQQVTLRCSPISGHKSVSWYQQVLGQGPQFIFQYYEKEERGRGNFPDRFSARQFPNYSSELNVNALLLGDSALYLCASSFSGGTSGQETQYFGPGTRLLVL.

This chain connects TRBV5-4 to TRBJ1-2; no firm D call. V lost 0 bases to trimming and J lost 4 bases, with 7 bases between them. Germline V gives CDR1 SGHNT, CDR2 YYREEE (reference sequence). The CDR3 consists of 13 residues. The CDR3 DNA sequence: TGTGCCAGCAGCTTGGGGGCAGCCTATGGCTACACCTTC. Its protein is CASSLGAAYGYTF.

This chain's CDR3 is CASRRTSSNQPQHF. CDR3 coding DNA: TGTGCCAGCCGCCGGACAAGTAGCAATCAGCCCCAGCATTTT. This sequence joins TRBV6-2 or TRBV6-3 and TRBJ1-5; tentative D call: TRBD1 (5 bases). V was clipped by 8 bases and J by 0 bases, with 11 bases between them. Germline V CDR1 and CDR2: MNHEY, SVGEGT. The CDR3 has 14 amino acids.

The gene calls are TRBV5-1 and TRBJ2-6; possible D gene TRBD1, 6 bases. Between the trimmed V and J ends, which lost 5 bases and 0 bases, there was a span of 12 bases. The germline V gene encodes CDR1 SGHRS and CDR2 YFSETQ. CDR3 length equals 16 residues. CDR3 coding DNA: TGCGCCAGCAGATCGGACAGTTTCTCTGGGGCCAACGTCCTGACTTTC. This translates into CASRSDSFSGANVLTF.

The chain combines TRBV7-3 with TRBJ2-3; TRBD2 agrees at 9 bases. Looked up from germline, CDR1 is SGHTA and CDR2 is FQGTGA. This CDR3 spans 16 amino acids. The junction had 10 bases not matched to a gene; V was cut back by 5 bases and J by 4 bases. The CDR3 DNA sequence: TGTGCCAGCAGCCTAGATAGCGGGGGCCTCTCAGATACGCAGTATTTT. As protein: CASSLDSGGLSDTQYF.

The rearrangement uses TRBV4-3 and TRBJ2-3; the D gene is possibly TRBD1 (5 bases). The CDR3 loop spans 17 amino acids. Germline V gives CDR1 LGHNA, CDR2 YSLEER. The V and J ends lost 0 bases and 2 bases respectively, with 15 bases between them. In nucleotides, the CDR3 is TGCGCCAGCAGCCAAGAAATAGGGGCTGGTTACACAGATACGCAGTATTTT. Its protein is CASSQEIGAGYTDTQYF.

This clone was picked up one time. The chain carries TRBV7-2 and TRBJ1-4, with TRBD1 as a possible D gene (5 bases). The ends were cut back, 5 bases at V and 4 bases at J, with 11 bases in the middle. CDR1 and CDR2 from the germline V gene are SGHTA and FQGNSA. This CDR3 contains 14 residues. In DNA, the CDR3 is TGTGCCAGCAGCGACGGGACTTTTAATGAAAAACTGTTTTTT. This translates into CASSDGTFNEKLFF.

Notes on this clone: A read error may produce the germline difference seen at one junction end. The chain uses TRBV5-4 and TRBJ1-3; perhaps TRBD1 as D (6 bases). Germline CDR1 and CDR2: SGHNT and YYREEE (reference sequence). This CDR3 has 12 residues. Here the CDR3 reads CASSLGGTSKNF. The CDR3 bases are TGTGCCAGCAGCTTGGGGGGGACATCGAAAAATTTT.

The count of this clone is one. CDR3 bases: TGTGCCAGCAGCCAAGATCGACTAGCGGGGGGAGGTGGGGAGACCCAGTACTTC. Its translation: CASSQDRLAGGGGETQYF. This chain links TRBV4-2 with TRBJ2-5; TRBD2 agrees at 13 bases. V gave up 0 bases and J gave up 5 bases; unmatched junction bases: 9. Germline values: CDR1 LGHNA, CDR2 YNFKEQ. The CDR3 extends over 18 amino acids.

The J gene is TRBJ1-3, the V gene TRBV4-2; 7 bases fit TRBD1. The V gene's germline CDR1 is LGHNA and CDR2 YNFKEQ. Unmatched junction bases numbered 10, after V lost 3 bases and J lost 5 bases. The CDR3 runs to 16 residues. The chain's CDR3 is CASSQADRAIRNTIYF. In nucleotides, the CDR3 is TGTGCCAGCAGCCAGGCAGACAGGGCAATCCGAAACACCATATATTTT.

This clone has only one observation. This chain uses TRBV6-5 with TRBJ1-5; 8 positions match TRBD1. CDR3 size: 15 residues. V shed 5 bases, J shed 7 bases, and the junction held 10 bases outside the gene matches. CDR1 is MNHEY and CDR2 is SVGAGI in the germline V gene. CDR3 sequence: CASSPTQGAGQPQHF. Written as DNA, the CDR3 is TGTGCCAGCAGTCCTACCCAGGGGGCAGGACAGCCCCAGCATTTT.

V is TRBV10-3 and J is TRBJ1-2; 11 nucleotides line up with TRBD1. The CDR3 is 16 residues long. Germline CDR1 reads ENHRY; CDR2 reads SYGVKD. J lost 4 bases, V lost 1 base, and 5 bases had no gene match. This CDR3 reads CAISEFGQGAGYGYTF. The CDR3 nucleotides are TGTGCCATCAGTGAGTTCGGACAGGGGGCTGGCTATGGCTACACCTTC.